This TCR beta chain was retrieved from a study of human T cells and chemical hapten exposure. Study overall: Investigators sensitized 2 cm by 2 cm of upper inner arm skin with 2% DPC. Doses of diphenylcyclopropenone went to the patients' scalps weekly throughout the roughly 24-week study.

Unique molecular identifiers were attached to individual cDNA molecules within the library. TCRdb fed the RACE reads into MiXCR, producing one record per CDR3 protein. The sample yields 190,000 or so distinct CDR3 sequences, about 31% seen once. The time point denotes: pre-sensitization, week 0. Treatment meaning: therapeutic diphenylcyclopropenone sensitization with weekly scalp DPC. Donors, patients with alopecia ranging from 18 to 70 years old and judged suitable for DPC, provided samples. CDR3 length: 12 residues. The V and J ends lost 7 bases and 5 bases respectively, with 14 bases between them. Germline V gene sequence: CDR1 SQVTM, CDR2 ANQGSEA.

The source of this sequence is a woman aged 25 to 39 with alopecia areata. Some clones in this sample may be carry-over from other donors' samples. Sequenced material: whole blood, taken in connection with sensitization to the hapten diphenylcyclopropenone (DPC). V gene TRBV29-1 combines with J gene TRBJ2-5; tentatively, D is TRBD2 (6 bases). CDR3 in DNA: TGCAGCGCTCGGACTATTCTGGAGACCCAGTACTTC. It specifies CSARTILETQYF.